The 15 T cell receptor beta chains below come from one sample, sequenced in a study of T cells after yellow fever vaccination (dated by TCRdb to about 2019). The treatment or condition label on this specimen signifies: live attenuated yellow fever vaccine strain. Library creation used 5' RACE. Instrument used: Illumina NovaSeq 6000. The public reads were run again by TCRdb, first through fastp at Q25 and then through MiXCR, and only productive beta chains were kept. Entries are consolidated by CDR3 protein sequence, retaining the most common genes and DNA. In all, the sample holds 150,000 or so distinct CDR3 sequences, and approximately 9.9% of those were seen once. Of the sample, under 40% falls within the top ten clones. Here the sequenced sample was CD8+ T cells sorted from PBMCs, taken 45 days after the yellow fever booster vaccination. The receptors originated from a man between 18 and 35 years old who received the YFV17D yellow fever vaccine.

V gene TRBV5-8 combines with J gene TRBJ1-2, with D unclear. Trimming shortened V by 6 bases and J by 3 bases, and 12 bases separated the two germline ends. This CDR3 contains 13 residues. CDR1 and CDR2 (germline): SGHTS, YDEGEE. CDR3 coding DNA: TGTGCCAGCATTCCCCGAGGTCACTATGGCTACACCTTC. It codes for CASIPRGHYGYTF.

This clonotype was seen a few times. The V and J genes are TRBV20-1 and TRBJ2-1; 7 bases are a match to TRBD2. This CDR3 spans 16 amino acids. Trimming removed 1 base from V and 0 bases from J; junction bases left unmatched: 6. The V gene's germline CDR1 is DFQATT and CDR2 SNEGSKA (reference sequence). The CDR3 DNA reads TGCAGTGCTAGAGTCCTGCGGGGGAGCTCCTACAATGAGCAGTTCTTC. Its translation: CSARVLRGSSYNEQFF.

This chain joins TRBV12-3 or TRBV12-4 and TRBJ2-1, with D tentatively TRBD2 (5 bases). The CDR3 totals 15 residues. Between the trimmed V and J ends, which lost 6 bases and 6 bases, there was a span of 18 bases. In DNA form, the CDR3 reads TGTGCCAGCAGCCGGCCGGGGTACGATCGCAATGAGCAGTTCTTC. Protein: CASSRPGYDRNEQFF.

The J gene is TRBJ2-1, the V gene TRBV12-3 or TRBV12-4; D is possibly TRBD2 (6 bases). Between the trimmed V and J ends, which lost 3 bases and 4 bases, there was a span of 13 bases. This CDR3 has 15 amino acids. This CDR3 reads CASSLEGLGYNEQFF. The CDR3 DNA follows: TGTGCCAGCAGTTTGGAGGGGCTGGGGTACAATGAGCAGTTCTTC.

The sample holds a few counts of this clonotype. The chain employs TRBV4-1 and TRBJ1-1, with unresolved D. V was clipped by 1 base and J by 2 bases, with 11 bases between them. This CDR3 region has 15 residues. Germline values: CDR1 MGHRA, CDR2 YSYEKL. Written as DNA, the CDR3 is TGCGCCAGCAGCCAAGGCTTTAAGGGAAACACTGAAGCTTTCTTT. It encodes CASSQGFKGNTEAFF.

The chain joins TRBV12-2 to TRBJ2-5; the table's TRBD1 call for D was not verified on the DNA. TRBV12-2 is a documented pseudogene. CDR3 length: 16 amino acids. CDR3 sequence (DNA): TGTGCAAGTCGCTCCACCACAGTGGGGGGGGCCGGGGCCCAGTACTTC. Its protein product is CASRSTTVGGAGAQYF.

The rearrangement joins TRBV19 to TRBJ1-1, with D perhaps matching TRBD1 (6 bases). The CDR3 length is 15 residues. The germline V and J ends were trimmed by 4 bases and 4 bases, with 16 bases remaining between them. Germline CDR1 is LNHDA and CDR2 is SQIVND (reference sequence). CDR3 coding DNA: TGTGCCAGTAGTACCCGAGGGGGGATCGGCACTGAAGCTTTCTTT. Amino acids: CASSTRGGIGTEAFF.

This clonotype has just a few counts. Written as DNA, the CDR3 is TGTGCCAGCAGTGAAGGGCGTGGGGGGGCCTACGAGCAGTACGTC. Translating it yields CASSEGRGGAYEQYV. The V and J genes are TRBV2 and TRBJ2-7; 7 nucleotides line up with TRBD2. This CDR3 has 15 residues. V gave up 1 base and J gave up 2 bases; unmatched junction bases: 5. CDR1 and CDR2 from the germline V gene are SNHLY and FYNNEI.

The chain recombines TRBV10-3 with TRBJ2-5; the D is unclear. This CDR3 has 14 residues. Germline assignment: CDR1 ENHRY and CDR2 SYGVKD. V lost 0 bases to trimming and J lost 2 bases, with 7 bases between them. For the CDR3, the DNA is TGTGCCATCAGTGAGTCGGCGGTGCAAGAGACCCAGTACTTC. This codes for CAISESAVQETQYF.

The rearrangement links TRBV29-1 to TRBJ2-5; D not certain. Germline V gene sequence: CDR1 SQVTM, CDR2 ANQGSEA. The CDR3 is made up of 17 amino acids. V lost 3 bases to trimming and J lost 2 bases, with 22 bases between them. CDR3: CSVELLEVTGVQETQYF. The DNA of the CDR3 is TGCAGCGTTGAGCTGCTTGAGGTGACGGGTGTGCAAGAGACCCAGTACTTC. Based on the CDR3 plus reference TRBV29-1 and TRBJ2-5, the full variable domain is SAVISQKPSRDICQRGTSLTIQCQVDSQVTMMFWYRQQPGQSLTLIATANQGSEATYESGFVIDKFPISRPNLTFSTLTVSNMSPEDSSIYLCSVELLEVTGVQETQYFGPGTRLLVL.

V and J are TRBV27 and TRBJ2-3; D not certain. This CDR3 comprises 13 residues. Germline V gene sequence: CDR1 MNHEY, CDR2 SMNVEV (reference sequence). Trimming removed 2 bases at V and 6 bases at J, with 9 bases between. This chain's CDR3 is CASSLGNWDTQYF. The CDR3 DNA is TGTGCCAGCAGTTTAGGAAATTGGGATACGCAGTATTTT.

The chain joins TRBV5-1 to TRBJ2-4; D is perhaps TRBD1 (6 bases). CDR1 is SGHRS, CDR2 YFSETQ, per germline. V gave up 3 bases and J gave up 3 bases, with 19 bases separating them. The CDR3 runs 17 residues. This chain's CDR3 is CASSSALQGLVKNIQYF. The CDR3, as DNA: TGCGCCAGCAGCTCCGCCCTACAGGGTTTGGTCAAAAACATTCAGTACTTC.

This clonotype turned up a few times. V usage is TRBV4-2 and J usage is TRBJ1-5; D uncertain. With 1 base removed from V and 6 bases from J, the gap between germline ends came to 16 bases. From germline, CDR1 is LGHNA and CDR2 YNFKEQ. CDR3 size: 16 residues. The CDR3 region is CASSQVVSGQGQPQHF. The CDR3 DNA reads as TGTGCCAGCAGCCAAGTGGTAAGTGGGCAAGGTCAGCCCCAGCATTTT.

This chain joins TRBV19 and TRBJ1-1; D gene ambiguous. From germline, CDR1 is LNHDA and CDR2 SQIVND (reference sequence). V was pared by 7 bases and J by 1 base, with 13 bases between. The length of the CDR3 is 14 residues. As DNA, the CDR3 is TGTGCCAGTACCCTTACGGGTGCGAACACTGAAGCTTTCTTT. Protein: CASTLTGANTEAFF.

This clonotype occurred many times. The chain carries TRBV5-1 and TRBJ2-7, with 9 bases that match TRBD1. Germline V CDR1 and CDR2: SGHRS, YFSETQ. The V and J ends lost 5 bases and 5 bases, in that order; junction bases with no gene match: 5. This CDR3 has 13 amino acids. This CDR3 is CASRNDRGDEQYV. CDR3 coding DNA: TGCGCCAGCAGGAATGACAGGGGGGACGAGCAGTACGTC.